The 2 T cell receptor beta chains reported below all come from one sample, sequenced in a study of blood T cell repertoires in COVID-19. The assay was immunoSEQ multiplex PCR, and TCRdb's table has in-frame clones only and misses some. Of over 350,000 clones listed, about 89% are singletons. The sequenced material came from PBMCs or T cells enriched from blood (not recorded which). The origin of the receptors is a woman in her forties who had been exposed to COVID-19.

The rearrangement links TRBV19 to TRBJ2-1; perhaps TRBD1 as D (6 bases). In germline, CDR1 is LNHDA, CDR2 SQIVND (reference sequence). Trimming left V 7 bases short and J 7 bases short, with 17 bases between. The CDR3 length is 14 residues. The CDR3 nucleotides are TGTGCCAGTAAGGGGGATTTCCCTACAAATGAGCAGTTCTTC. Its protein product is CASKGDFPTNEQFF.

This rearrangement joins TRBV10-3 to TRBJ1-5, with TRBD1 as a possible D gene (5 bases). V dropped 4 bases and J dropped 2 bases, with 9 bases sitting between them. Germline CDR1 is ENHRY and CDR2 is SYGVKD. This CDR3 is built from 14 residues. The CDR3 loop reads CAISGQIGNQPQHF. The CDR3 DNA reads as TGTGCCATCAGTGGACAGATCGGCAATCAGCCCCAGCATTTT.